Each of the 27 T cell receptor beta chains below was sequenced from the same sample in a study of cytomegalovirus exposure and HLA in healthy donors. The PCR contained 60 Vbeta and 13 Jbeta primers. The repertoire was sequenced with immunoSEQ multiplex PCR; TCRdb's copy has only in-frame clones and lacks some. The data contain 93,000 or so clones, under 85% of them singletons. Sample: PBMCs. The receptors derive from a middle-aged man in good health and CMV-seropositive.

V and J are TRBV19 and TRBJ2-1, with 10 bases identical to TRBD2. Germline V gene lookup returns CDR1 LNHDA and CDR2 SQIVND (reference sequence). The CDR3 runs 17 residues. Germline trimming cut 3 bases from V and 0 bases from J; bases unmatched to any gene: 5. The CDR3 loop reads CASSIPSGSSSYNEQFF. The CDR3, as DNA: TGTGCCAGTAGTATCCCTAGCGGGAGTAGCTCCTACAATGAGCAGTTCTTC. The full variable domain, with the rest looked up from reference TRBV19 and TRBJ2-1, is DGGITQSPKYLFRKEGQNVTLSCEQNLNHDAMYWYRQDPGQGLRLIYYSQIVNDFQKGDIAEGYSVSREKKESFPLTVTSAQKNPTAFYLCASSIPSGSSSYNEQFFGPGTRLTVL.

This clone was seen a few times. This rearrangement joins TRBV29-1 to TRBJ1-5; 8 bases match TRBD1. The CDR3 spans 13 residues. J lost 5 bases, V lost 6 bases, and 6 bases had no gene match. The germline V gene has CDR1 SQVTM and CDR2 ANQGSEA. The CDR3 protein is CSVRQGFDQPQHF. CDR3 bases: TGCAGCGTAAGACAGGGGTTTGATCAGCCCCAGCATTTT.

This chain links TRBV27 with TRBJ2-1; 8 bases align to TRBD2. The J segment lost 3 bases and the V segment lost 3 bases, leaving 16 bases of the junction unmatched. The CDR3 covers 19 residues. Looked up from germline, CDR1 is MNHEY and CDR2 is SMNVEV (reference sequence). CDR3 bases: TGTGCCAGCAGTTTTCAAAGTGGTAGCGGGATTCTGTACTACAATGAGCAGTTCTTC. Translating it yields CASSFQSGSGILYYNEQFF.

The chain combines TRBV27 with TRBJ2-7, with 12 bases lining up with TRBD2. V lost 5 bases and J lost 3; bases outside the gene matches: 5. The CDR3 extends over 15 amino acids. The germline gives CDR1 MNHEY, CDR2 SMNVEV (reference sequence). CDR3 residues: CASSILAGGSYEQYF. The CDR3, as DNA: TGTGCCAGCAGTATTCTAGCGGGAGGGAGCTACGAGCAGTACTTC.

A single count supports this clone. The V call is TRBV30, the J call TRBJ1-5, with 8 positions matching TRBD1. This CDR3 contains 13 residues. J gave up 4 bases and V 3 bases, and 2 bases lay outside the gene matches. Germline CDR1 is GTSNPN and CDR2 is SVGIG (reference sequence). This CDR3 is CAWSRQGNQPQHF. CDR3 sequence (DNA): TGTGCCTGGAGCCGACAGGGGAATCAGCCCCAGCATTTT.

The CDR3: CASSPQIRLDQETQYF. The CDR3 DNA follows: TGTGCCAGCAGCCCCCAGATCAGACTAGACCAAGAGACCCAGTACTTC. V and J are TRBV4-2 and TRBJ2-5; weak D call: TRBD2 (6 bases). CDR1 and CDR2 (germline): LGHNA, YNFKEQ. This CDR3 has 16 amino acids. V was cut by 4 bases and J by 0 bases, with 15 bases left in between.

The chain is built from TRBV4-2 and TRBJ1-1; 10 nucleotides align to TRBD1. The germline V gene has CDR1 LGHNA and CDR2 YNFKEQ. The CDR3 has 15 residues. V was pared by 0 bases and J by 4 bases, with 2 bases of the junction left unmatched. The CDR3 region has the DNA TGTGCCAGCAGCCAAGAAGGACAGGGGGGCACTGAAGCTTTCTTT. It codes for CASSQEGQGGTEAFF.

This rearrangement joins TRBV28 to TRBJ2-5; 7 bases line up with TRBD2. The end of the DNA is better explained by TRBJ2-7, so the J call may be wrong. This CDR3 comprises 13 residues. CDR1 and CDR2 (germline): MDHEN, SYDVKM. CDR3: CASTRGSPYEQYF. CDR3 in DNA: TGTGCCAGCACCCGCGGGAGCCCCTACGAGCAGTACTTC.

The chain combines TRBV19 with TRBJ2-2, with TRBD1 matching 10 bases. Germline CDR1 is LNHDA and CDR2 is SQIVND (reference sequence). The CDR3 loop spans 15 amino acids. The J segment lost 6 bases and the V segment lost 5 bases, leaving 6 bases of the junction unmatched. CDR3 DNA sequence: TGTGCCAGTAGTTCAACCGGGACAGGGGCCGGGGAGCTGTTTTTT. Translating it yields CASSSTGTGAGELFF.

V gene TRBV7-2 combines with J gene TRBJ2-7; D unclear. V was clipped by 4 bases and J by 2 bases, with 12 bases between them. Germline V gene data show CDR1 as SGHTA and CDR2 as FQGNSA. This CDR3 is built from 14 residues. This chain's CDR3 is CASSSTYSPYEQYF. DNA of the CDR3: TGTGCCAGCAGCTCCACATATAGCCCCTACGAGCAGTACTTC.

This sequence joins TRBV6-4 and TRBJ1-6; the D gene is possibly TRBD1 (6 bases). The V end lost 8 bases, the J end lost 7 bases, and 15 bases lay between the germline ends. This CDR3 is built from 14 residues. From germline, CDR1 is MRHNA and CDR2 SNTAGT. The CDR3 protein is CASAPGTPNSPLHF. DNA for the CDR3: TGTGCCAGCGCGCCCGGGACACCAAATTCACCCCTCCACTTT.

This clone was seen a handful of times. The rearrangement joins TRBV9 to TRBJ2-2, with 7 bases matching TRBD1. Losses at the gene ends were 1 base for V and 2 bases for J; bases not matched to a gene: 5. The CDR3 is 16 amino acids. The germline gives CDR1 SGDLS, CDR2 YYNGEE. In nucleotides, the CDR3 is TGTGCCAGCAGCGTAACGACAGGGCGAAACACCGGGGAGCTGTTTTTT. Amino acid sequence: CASSVTTGRNTGELFF.

The chain employs TRBV7-2 and TRBJ1-2; D is unclear. Germline V gives CDR1 SGHTA, CDR2 FQGNSA. The CDR3 has 16 amino acids. V lost 0 bases and J 3 bases, leaving 14 bases between the germline ends. For the CDR3, the DNA is TGTGCCAGCAGCTTAGCGCCACTGGTTTTCGACTATGGCTACACCTTC. It translates to CASSLAPLVFDYGYTF.

This clone occurred once. The V call is TRBV2, the J call TRBJ2-1; 10 bases agree with TRBD2. This CDR3 spans 11 amino acids. Germline V gene sequence: CDR1 SNHLY, CDR2 FYNNEI. The CDR3 is CTLAGEGEQFF. CDR3 DNA sequence: TGTACCCTAGCGGGAGAAGGGGAGCAGTTCTTC.

The V call is TRBV5-1, the J call TRBJ1-5; 9 bases align to TRBD1. The CDR3 length is 14 residues. V lost 1 base, J lost 5 bases, and 1 base stayed unmatched. The V gene's germline CDR1 is SGHRS and CDR2 YFSETQ. DNA of the CDR3: TGCGCCAGCAGCTTGAGGACAGGGGATCAGCCCCAGCATTTT. Translation gives CASSLRTGDQPQHF.

The V and J genes are TRBV6-6 and TRBJ2-1; 9 bases match TRBD2. Trimming removed 5 bases from V and 9 bases from J; junction bases left unmatched: 5. The germline V gene encodes CDR1 MNHNY and CDR2 SVGAGI (reference sequence). The length of the CDR3 is 13 residues. CDR3 in amino acids: CASSKGLAGEQFF. The CDR3 nucleotides read TGTGCCAGCAGTAAGGGACTAGCCGGTGAGCAGTTCTTC.

This chain joins TRBV6-1 and TRBJ2-5; TRBD2 matches 7 bases. Germline loops: CDR1 MNHNS, CDR2 SASEGT. The V gene end was trimmed by 7 bases and the J gene end by 3 bases; junction bases not matched to a gene: 8. The CDR3 contains 14 residues. The DNA of the CDR3 is TGTGCCAGCATGGGCGGGGGACCCGAAGAGACCCAGTACTTC. This gives the protein CASMGGGPEETQYF.

In this sample, this clone turned up a few times. Other DNA sequences in this sample translate to the same CDR3. The CDR3 is CASSPTSGSTDTQYF. The CDR3 bases are TGTGCCAGCAGTCCGACTAGCGGCAGCACAGATACGCAGTATTTT. The J gene is TRBJ2-3, the V gene TRBV6-4; 9 bases match TRBD2. The CDR3 has 15 residues. J gave up 0 bases and V 5 bases, and 3 bases lay outside the gene matches. CDR1 MRHNA and CDR2 SNTAGT come from the germline V gene.

This rearrangement joins TRBV27 to TRBJ2-6, with 10 bases fitting TRBD1. Germline loops: CDR1 MNHEY, CDR2 SMNVEV (reference sequence). This CDR3 has 16 amino acids. Trimming took 5 bases from V and 4 from J; bases not matched to a gene: 5. CDR3 loop: CASSPGTGDGANVLTF. CDR3 DNA sequence: TGTGCCAGCAGTCCGGGGACAGGGGACGGGGCCAACGTCCTGACTTTC.

V is TRBV9 and J is TRBJ2-1, with D tentatively TRBD2 (6 bases). The V gene lost 5 bases and the J gene lost 9 bases, with 15 bases spanning the gap. CDR1 SGDLS and CDR2 YYNGEE come from the germline V gene. The CDR3 length is 13 residues. CDR3 sequence: CASSGTLGGEQFF. The DNA of the CDR3 is TGTGCCAGCAGTGGGACCCTCGGGGGTGAGCAGTTCTTC.

This clone was seen a handful of times. This chain connects TRBV11-1 to TRBJ2-3, with TRBD2 as a possible D gene (5 bases). In germline, CDR1 is SGHAT, CDR2 FQDESV (reference sequence). CDR3 length: 14 amino acids. Trimming left V 1 base short and J 7 bases short, with 12 bases between. The CDR3 sequence: CASSLGEGIYTQYF. CDR3 nucleotide sequence: TGTGCCAGCAGCTTAGGTGAGGGCATATATACGCAGTATTTT.

V is TRBV6-1 and J is TRBJ2-6; D is unresolved. Germline lookup yields CDR1 MNHNS and CDR2 SASEGT. V lost 4 bases to trimming and J lost 0 bases, with 7 bases between them. CDR3 length: 15 residues. The CDR3 DNA reads TGTGCCAGCAGTGGATCTAGCTCTGGGGCCAACGTCCTGACTTTC. As protein: CASSGSSSGANVLTF.

The genes are TRBV2 and TRBJ2-2, with D unclear. The V and J ends lost 2 bases and 5 bases respectively, with 6 bases between them. The CDR3 is 13 residues long. The germline gives CDR1 SNHLY, CDR2 FYNNEI. The CDR3 DNA reads as TGTGCCAGCAGTGAATCCCCTACCGGGGAGCTGTTTTTT. This gives the protein CASSESPTGELFF.

The genes are TRBV6-4 and TRBJ1-5; 8 positions agree with TRBD1. The CDR3 sequence is 16 residues long. Per the germline V gene, CDR1 is MRHNA and CDR2 is SNTAGT. The trim removed 4 bases at V and 0 bases at J, leaving 5 bases unmatched. The CDR3 region has the DNA TGTGCCAGCAGTGGCAGGGGGCCATATAGCAATCAGCCCCAGCATTTT. It translates to CASSGRGPYSNQPQHF.

The rearrangement uses TRBV7-3 and TRBJ1-1; D uncertain. The CDR3 runs to 15 residues. CDR1 and CDR2 (germline): SGHTA, FQGTGA. Trimming pared 1 base from V and 5 bases from J, leaving 14 bases between. CDR3 coding DNA: TGTGCCAGCAGCTTAAGGCGCTGGGGAGAGACTGAAGCTTTCTTT. This sequence encodes CASSLRRWGETEAFF.

This rearrangement joins TRBV7-2 to TRBJ2-1, with TRBD2 identical over 9 bases. J was trimmed by 7 bases and V by 5 bases; bases with no gene match: 6. CDR1 is SGHTA and CDR2 is FQGNSA in the germline V gene. The CDR3 spans 14 residues. Here the CDR3 DNA reads TGTGCCAGCAGCGAACTTAGCGGGAGTAATGAGCAGTTCTTC. Its translation: CASSELSGSNEQFF. Full variable domain (outside the CDR3, taken from reference TRBV7-2 and TRBJ2-1): GAGVSQSPSNKVTEKGKDVELRCDPISGHTALYWYRQSLGQGLEFLIYFQGNSAPDKSGLPSDRFSAERTGGSVSTLTIQRTQQEDSAVYLCASSELSGSNEQFFGPGTRLTVL.

The chain uses TRBV7-8 and TRBJ2-5; no reliable D call. Germline CDR1 SGHVS, CDR2 FQNEAQ. This CDR3 has 13 residues. The germline V and J ends were trimmed by 5 bases and 3 bases, with 10 bases remaining between them. The CDR3 nucleotides are TGTGCCAGCAGCAGCATAGGAGAAGAGACCCAGTACTTC. It is translated as CASSSIGEETQYF.